The rows below give T cell receptor beta chains drawn from one sample of a study of PD-1 blockade in classical Hodgkin lymphoma. TCRdb keeps only in-frame clones here, not all; method: immunoSEQ multiplex PCR. Among 75,000 to 100,000 clones listed, approximately 80% were seen once. This sample comprised peripheral blood mononuclear cells (PBMCs), obtained before the second cycle of nivolumab. These receptors were taken from a human donor with classical Hodgkin lymphoma. The CDR3 runs from the conserved cysteine through the conserved F or W. The D gene is left open where the match is weak. For some rows the clone size is stated as once, few or many, or as a class when expanded; others skip it.

clone_size j_call v_call d_call cdr3_nt cdr3_aa
few TRBJ1-1 TRBV10-3 - TGTGCCATCAGCGTCTTTGGAACCACTGAAGCTTTCTTT CAISVFGTTEAFF
- TRBJ2-5 TRBV11-2 - TGTGCCAGCAGCTCCGACAGAAGGAGGGAAGAGACCCAGTACTTC CASSSDRRREETQYF
- TRBJ1-2 TRBV5-1 TRBD1 TGCGCCAGCAGCGCATGGCCTCGGACAGGGGGCTTTGGCTACACCTTC CASSAWPRTGGFGYTF
many TRBJ2-2 TRBV11-2 - TGTGCCAGCAGCGCCTTCCAGCCCCGGGAGCTGTTTTTT CASSAFQPRELFF
- TRBJ2-7 TRBV19 TRBD2 TGTGCCAGTAGTATAGGCCTAGCGGGAGGAGGCGAGCAGTACTTC CASSIGLAGGGEQYF
- TRBJ2-3 TRBV19 - TGTGCCAGTAGTTTACTAGGGGGTACAGATACGCAGTATTTT CASSLLGGTDTQYF
once TRBJ1-3 TRBV11-2 - TGTGCCAGCAGCTTAAGTGGAAACACCATATATTTT CASSLSGNTIYF
once TRBJ1-2 TRBV5-1 TRBD1 TGCGCCAGCAGCCTCGAGATGACAGGGGCGAACTATGGCTACACCTTC CASSLEMTGANYGYTF
few TRBJ2-7 TRBV7-8 - TGTGCCAGCAGCCACGGAGTCTACGAGCAGTACTTC CASSHGVYEQYF
- TRBJ2-2 TRBV2 TRBD2 TGTGCCAGCAGCCGGACTAGCGGGAGGGCCGGCACCGGGGAGCTGTTTTTT CASSRTSGRAGTGELFF
- TRBJ1-5 TRBV19 - TGTGCCAGTAGTCGAGACCTGGATAGCAATCAGCCCCAGCATTTT CASSRDLDSNQPQHF
- TRBJ1-2 TRBV10-1 TRBD1 TGCGCCAGCAGTGATTGGACAGGGTCCAACTATGGCTACACCTTC CASSDWTGSNYGYTF
- TRBJ1-1 TRBV28 - TGTGCCAGCAGCCAGTTGGGGGGTGAAGCTTTCTTT CASSQLGGEAFF
- TRBJ2-3 TRBV5-1 - TGCGCCAGCAGCTTGTCCCGGGACATCCTCACAGATACGCAGTATTTT CASSLSRDILTDTQYF
once TRBJ1-2 TRBV2 TRBD1 TGTGCCAGCAGTCAACAGGGGGGCGACTATGGCTACACCTTC CASSQQGGDYGYTF
- TRBJ2-5 TRBV5-1 - TGCGCCAGCAGCTTGGGCGGGGTAGGCGAGACCCAGTACTTC CASSLGGVGETQYF
- TRBJ2-1 TRBV4-1 TRBD2 TGCGCCAGCAGCCAACATACTAGCGGGAGAGTGCAGTTCTTC CASSQHTSGRVQFF
- TRBJ1-2 TRBV6-5 TRBD1 TGTGCCAGCAGTCAGGGGGCCTACTATGGCTACACCTTC CASSQGAYYGYTF
- TRBJ2-5 TRBV29-1 - TGCAGCGTCACAAACCTTGAGACCCAGTACTTC CSVTNLETQYF
- TRBJ2-3 TRBV27 - TGTGCCAGCAGTTTAGCTCCAGATACGCAGTATTTT CASSLAPDTQYF
- TRBJ2-1 TRBV11-3 - TGTGCCAGCAGCTTAGACCTAGCGAACTACAATGAGCAGTTCTTC CASSLDLANYNEQFF
- TRBJ1-1 TRBV5-1 - TGCGCCAGCAGCTTGGCGCGCCCTGGGAGCACTGAAGCTTTCTTT CASSLARPGSTEAFF
- TRBJ2-2 TRBV7-8 TRBD1 TGTGCCAGCAGTTCCGTGACAGGGGGGACCGGGGAGCTGTTTTTT CASSSVTGGTGELFF
- TRBJ2-1 TRBV29-1 - TGCAGCGTTGACACGGTTAGCTCCTACAATGGGCAGTTCTTC CSVDTVSSYNGQFF
- TRBJ2-1 TRBV7-8 - TGTGCCAGCAGCTTAGGCGGAGAAGAGCAGTTCTTC CASSLGGEEQFF
- TRBJ2-6 TRBV14 - TGTGCCAGCAGCCTGGGACTCCCAAAGGGGGCCAACGTCCTGACTTTC CASSLGLPKGANVLTF
- TRBJ2-7 TRBV27 - TGTGCCAGCAGTTTAGGGCTAGTTTCTAACGAGCAGTACTTC CASSLGLVSNEQYF
- TRBJ2-1 TRBV7-6 TRBD2 TGTGCCAGCAGCTTGTCCGGGACTAGCGGGAATGAGCAGTTCTTC CASSLSGTSGNEQFF
once TRBJ2-2 TRBV4-1 TRBD2 TGCGCCAGCAGCCAACTAGCGGGATGGGTCACCGGGGAGCTGTTTTTT CASSQLAGWVTGELFF
- TRBJ1-2 TRBV5-4 - TGTGCCAGCAGCTTGGCCGGGGGGTCTAGCGGCTACACCTTC CASSLAGGSSGYTF
once TRBJ2-5 TRBV9 - TGTGCCAGCAGCTCCCGCCAGACGGAGACCCAGTACTTC CASSSRQTETQYF
- TRBJ2-7 TRBV10-3 TRBD2 TGTGCCATCAGTGGGGCCGCTAGCGGTAATTCCTACGAGCAGTACTTC CAISGAASGNSYEQYF
- TRBJ2-2 TRBV19 - TGTGCCAGTTCAGATACCGGGAGAATATCCGGGGAGCTGTTTTTT CASSDTGRISGELFF
- TRBJ2-7 TRBV18 TRBD2 TGTGCCAGCTCACAGACTGCCGGGACTAGCGGGAGTGCGGAGCAGTACTTC CASSQTAGTSGSAEQYF
- TRBJ2-1 TRBV7-2 - TGTGCCAGCAGCTTAGGGAACTCCAATGAGCAGTTCTTC CASSLGNSNEQFF
- TRBJ2-5 TRBV19 - TGTGCCAGTAGTATACGTGGACTTCAAGAGACCCAGTACTTC CASSIRGLQETQYF
- TRBJ2-3 TRBV4-2 - TGTGCCAGCAGCCAAGCGCGGCTAGAAATGTCAGATACGCAGTATTTT CASSQARLEMSDTQYF
- TRBJ2-3 TRBV29-1 TRBD1 TGCAGCGTTGAGGGACAGTACACAGATACGCAGTATTTT CSVEGQYTDTQYF
- TRBJ2-5 TRBV10-3 - TGTGCCACCACGACCGGAGACCAAGAGACCCAGTACTTC CATTTGDQETQYF
- TRBJ2-1 TRBV7-6 TRBD2 TGTGCCAGCAGCTTCACTAGCGGGAGAAGGGATGAGCAGTTCTTC CASSFTSGRRDEQFF
- TRBJ1-5 TRBV7-9 TRBD1 TGTGCCAGCAGTCGGGACAGGGGTGGCAATCAGCCCCAGCATTTT CASSRDRGGNQPQHF
- TRBJ2-7 TRBV2 - TGTGCCAGCAGTGAACAACAGGGTGCCTACGAGCAGTACTTC CASSEQQGAYEQYF
- TRBJ2-1 TRBV10-3 TRBD2 TGTGCCATCAGTGGTCTAGCGGGAGTCCGTTACAATGAGCAGTTCTTC CAISGLAGVRYNEQFF
- TRBJ1-1 TRBV5-8 TRBD1 TGTGCCAGCAGCCTCAGGACAGGGGGCAACACTGAAGCTTTCTTT CASSLRTGGNTEAFF
once TRBJ1-5 TRBV9 - TGTGCCAGCACCAAAGACGGCACTAGCAATCAGCCCCAGCATTTT CASTKDGTSNQPQHF
- TRBJ2-1 TRBV18 TRBD1 TGTGCCAGCTCACCACTCGACAGGGGATCGTACAATGAGCAGTTCTTC CASSPLDRGSYNEQFF
once TRBJ2-1 TRBV7-2 TRBD2 TGTGCCAGCAGCTTAGCGCGACTAGCGGGAGGGGATGAGCAGTTCTTC CASSLARLAGGDEQFF
- TRBJ2-5 TRBV29-1 TRBD2 TGCAGCGTTGAACGTGGGGGGGGAGAGACCCAGTACTTC CSVERGGGETQYF
- TRBJ2-1 TRBV4-3 - TGCGCCAGCAGCCATTACCCGCCCGGGCCACAAACCTACAATGAGCAGTTCTTC CASSHYPPGPQTYNEQFF
- TRBJ2-1 TRBV11-1 - TGTGCCAGCAGCCTTCGGGACCCCGGCAATGAGCAGTTCTTC CASSLRDPGNEQFF
- TRBJ2-3 TRBV15 - TGTGCCACCAGCAGAGATCGGGAGTACGATACGCAGTATTTT CATSRDREYDTQYF